This entry is about one T cell receptor beta chain. The sample belongs to a study of blood T cell repertoires in COVID-19. Whole-study context: Samples of COVID-19 (acute and convalescent) were obtained from the United States, Italy and Spain. PBMCs, B-cell-depleted T cells, or T cells were the source of the cDNA or gDNA that made up the material.

Per the study methods: From reference gene primer amplification, estimates of nucleated cell counts were derived. Some clones are missing from TCRdb's copy, which holds only in-frame ones; the method was immunoSEQ multiplex PCR. V, J and clone size were drawn from that table, and D and trimming were deduced from the DNA. The data show 250,000 to 300,000 clones, with approximately 90% seen just once and about 2.2% held by the top ten. The sequence was collected from a woman aged 45-59 years who had recovered from COVID-19. Sequenced input: peripheral blood.

As DNA, the CDR3 is TGTGCCAGCAGCTTAGACAGTGCCAACACTGAAGCTTTCTTT. Protein: CASSLDSANTEAFF. This rearrangement joins TRBV11-1 to TRBJ1-1; D is undetermined. The CDR3 is 14 amino acids. Per germline, CDR1 SGHAT and CDR2 FQDESV (reference sequence). V was shortened by 1 base and J by 2 bases, with 8 bases between the two germline ends.